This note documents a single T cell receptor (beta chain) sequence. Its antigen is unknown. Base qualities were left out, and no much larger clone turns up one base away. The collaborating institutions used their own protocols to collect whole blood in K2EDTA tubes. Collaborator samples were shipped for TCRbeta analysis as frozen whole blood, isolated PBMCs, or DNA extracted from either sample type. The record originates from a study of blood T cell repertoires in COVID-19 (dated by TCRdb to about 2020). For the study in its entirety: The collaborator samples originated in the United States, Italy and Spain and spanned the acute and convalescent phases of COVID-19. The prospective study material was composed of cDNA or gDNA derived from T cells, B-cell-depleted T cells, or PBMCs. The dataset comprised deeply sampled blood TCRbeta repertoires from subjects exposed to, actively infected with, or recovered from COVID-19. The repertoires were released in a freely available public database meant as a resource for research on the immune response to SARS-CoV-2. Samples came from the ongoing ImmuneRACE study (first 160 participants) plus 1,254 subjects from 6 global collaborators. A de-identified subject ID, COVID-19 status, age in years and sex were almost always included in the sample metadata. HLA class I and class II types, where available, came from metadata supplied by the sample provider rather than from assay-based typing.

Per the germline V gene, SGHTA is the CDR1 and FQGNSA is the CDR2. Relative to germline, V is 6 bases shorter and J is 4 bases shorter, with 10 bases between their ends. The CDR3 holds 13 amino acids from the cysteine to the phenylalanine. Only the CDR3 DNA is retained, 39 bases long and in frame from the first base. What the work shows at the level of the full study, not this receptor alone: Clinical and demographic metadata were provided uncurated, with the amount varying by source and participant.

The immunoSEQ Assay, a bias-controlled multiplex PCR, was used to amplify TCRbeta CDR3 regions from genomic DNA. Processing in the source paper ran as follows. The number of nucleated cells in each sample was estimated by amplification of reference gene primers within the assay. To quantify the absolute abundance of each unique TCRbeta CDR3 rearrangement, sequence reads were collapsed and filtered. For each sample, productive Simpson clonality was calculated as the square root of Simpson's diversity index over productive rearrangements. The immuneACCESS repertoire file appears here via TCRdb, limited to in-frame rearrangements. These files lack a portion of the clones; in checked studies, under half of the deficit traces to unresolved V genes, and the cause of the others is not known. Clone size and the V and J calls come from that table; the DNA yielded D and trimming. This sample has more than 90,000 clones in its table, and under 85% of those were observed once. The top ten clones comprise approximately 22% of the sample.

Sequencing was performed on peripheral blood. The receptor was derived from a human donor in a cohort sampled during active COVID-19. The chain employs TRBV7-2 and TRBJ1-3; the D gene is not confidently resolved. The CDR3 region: CASSGSRGNTIYF. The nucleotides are TGTGCCAGCAGTGGGAGCAGGGGAAACACCATATATTTT.